Shown below are 26 T cell receptor beta chains from a single sample sequenced in a study of human T cells and chemical hapten exposure. Using its own MiXCR run on the RACE reads, TCRdb lists one record per CDR3 protein. This sample has 350,000 to 450,000 distinct CDR3 sequences, with roughly 5.3% found just once. Regarding time point: pre-sensitization, week 0. The treatment was: therapeutic diphenylcyclopropenone sensitization with weekly scalp DPC. Sequenced material: whole blood, taken in connection with sensitization to the hapten diphenylcyclopropenone (DPC). These TCRs come from a woman aged 45 to 65 with alopecia areata. Some clones in this sample may be carry-over from other donors' samples.

This clonotype was observed many times. V usage is TRBV12-3 or TRBV12-4 and J usage is TRBJ1-6; possibly TRBD1 for D (5 bases). Deletions cut 6 bases from V and 6 bases from J, with 12 bases between. This CDR3 has 14 residues. The CDR3 nucleotides are TGTGCCAGCAGCCCCGGGGGGGTTAATTCACCCCTCCACTTT. This encodes CASSPGGVNSPLHF.

This clonotype was seen ten or more times. The chain links TRBV20-1 to TRBJ2-7; TRBD2 matches at 12 bases. Germline V CDR1 and CDR2: DFQATT, SNEGSKA (reference sequence). The CDR3 totals 15 residues. The V and J ends lost 0 bases and 3 bases, in that order; junction bases with no gene match: 3. The CDR3 sequence: CSARDSTSGSYEQYF. CDR3 in DNA: TGCAGTGCTAGAGACTCGACTAGCGGGAGCTACGAGCAGTACTTC.

This clonotype has a count of ten or more. The chain uses TRBV7-9 and TRBJ2-3; D might be TRBD1 (5 bases). The germline CDR1 and CDR2 sequences are SEHNR and FQNEAQ (reference sequence). This CDR3 spans 14 amino acids. V lost 2 bases and J 0 bases, leaving 6 bases between the germline ends. DNA for the CDR3: TGTGCCAGCAGCTTAAAGGGGAGCACAGATACGCAGTATTTT. Its translation is CASSLKGSTDTQYF.

Many counts were recorded for this clonotype. The CDR3 spells CASSLGTEYEQYF. CDR3 in DNA: TGTGCCAGCAGCCTTGGGACCGAGTACGAGCAGTACTTC. The V gene is TRBV7-9, the J gene TRBJ2-7; D may be TRBD1 or TRBD2 (5 bases each). V lost 5 bases and J lost 4, with 12 bases in between. The CDR3 runs 13 residues. Germline V gene sequence: CDR1 SEHNR, CDR2 FQNEAQ (reference sequence).

CDR3 loop: CSAKERRDTGPAQPQHF. The CDR3 DNA sequence: TGCAGTGCTAAAGAGAGAAGGGACACTGGGCCAGCTCAGCCCCAGCATTTT. The rearrangement links TRBV20-1 to TRBJ1-5, with D possibly matching TRBD1 (6 bases). Germline V gene lookup returns CDR1 DFQATT and CDR2 SNEGSKA (reference sequence). Between the trimmed V and J ends, which lost 4 bases and 6 bases, there was a span of 25 bases. The CDR3 runs to 17 residues.

The table lists this clonotype with many counts. This sequence joins TRBV5-5 and TRBJ1-2; 11 bases map to TRBD1. The length of the CDR3 is 14 residues. CDR1 is SGHKS and CDR2 is YYEKEE in the germline V gene (reference sequence). The V gene end was trimmed by 5 bases and the J gene end by 7 bases; junction bases not matched to a gene: 7. In DNA form, the CDR3 reads TGTGCCAGCAGTGGTGGACAGGGGGCTGCTGGCTACACCTTC. Protein product: CASSGGQGAAGYTF.

CDR3 nucleotide sequence: TGTGCCAGCAGCCCGCAATATAGATATAGCGGGGAACACAATGAGCAGTTCTTC. It translates to CASSPQYRYSGEHNEQFF. The chain joins TRBV7-9 to TRBJ2-1, with 8 bases aligning to TRBD2. The trim removed 5 bases at V and 5 bases at J, leaving 17 bases unmatched. The CDR3 spans 18 residues. Germline CDR1 reads SEHNR; CDR2 reads FQNEAQ (reference sequence).

This clonotype was seen repeatedly, ten times or more. This sequence joins TRBV11-3 and TRBJ2-2; 9 bases fit TRBD1. The CDR3 is made up of 17 amino acids. Germline CDR1 SGHNT, CDR2 YENEEA. Trimming took 5 bases from V and 6 from J; bases not matched to a gene: 13. CDR3 sequence (DNA): TGTGCCAGCAGCCCGGGGGGCGGACAGGGGCGATCCGGGGAGCTGTTTTTT. Its protein is CASSPGGGQGRSGELFF.

This clonotype was seen repeatedly, ten times or more. CDR3 sequence reads: CASSDQATERSEQFF. DNA of the CDR3: TGTGCCAGCAGTGACCAGGCTACGGAGAGGAGTGAGCAGTTCTTC. The chain links TRBV6-4 to TRBJ2-1, with D unresolved. The CDR3 contains 15 residues. V gave up 2 bases and J gave up 9 bases, with 17 bases separating them. Germline V lookup: CDR1 MRHNA, CDR2 SNTAGT.

This clonotype was recorded many times. The chain combines TRBV2 with TRBJ2-7, with D uncertain. This CDR3 contains 13 residues. Germline values: CDR1 SNHLY, CDR2 FYNNEI. V gave up 8 bases and J gave up 1 base, with 12 bases separating them. The CDR3: CASVSQLSYEQYF. DNA of the CDR3: TGTGCCAGCGTGAGTCAGCTTTCCTACGAGCAGTACTTC.

CDR3 in DNA: TGTGCCAGCTCACCGGTTGTGGGAACAGGGGACCTCTCTGGGGCCAACGTCCTGACTTTC. This gives the protein CASSPVVGTGDLSGANVLTF. V and J are TRBV18 and TRBJ2-6, with 7 bases fitting TRBD1. J was trimmed by 0 bases and V by 3 bases; bases with no gene match: 14. The CDR3 is made up of 20 amino acids. CDR1 is KGHSH, CDR2 LQKENI, per germline.

This clonotype was counted ten times or more. This chain joins TRBV27 and TRBJ2-2, with 12 bases identical to TRBD2. The CDR3 has 17 amino acids. Trimming took 3 bases from V and 7 from J; bases not matched to a gene: 9. Germline-derived CDR1 and CDR2 are MNHEY and SMNVEV (reference sequence). The CDR3 DNA sequence: TGTGCCAGCAGTTTGTGGCTAGCGGGAGGGCCGATCGGGGAGCTGTTTTTT. Its protein is CASSLWLAGGPIGELFF.

This clonotype was detected ten times or more. The chain carries TRBV7-9 and TRBJ2-7; 7 bases fit TRBD1. The length of the CDR3 is 16 residues. The V gene's germline CDR1 is SEHNR and CDR2 FQNEAQ (reference sequence). V lost 5 bases, J lost 3 bases, and 13 bases stayed unmatched. The CDR3 nucleotides read TGTGCCAGCAGCCCCTACGCTACAGGGGCCCACTACGAGCAGTACTTC. Its translation: CASSPYATGAHYEQYF.

This clonotype was counted ten times or more. The chain has TRBV27 and TRBJ1-3; D not certain. This CDR3 region has 12 residues. Germline V gives CDR1 MNHEY, CDR2 SMNVEV (reference sequence). V gave up 8 bases and J gave up 4 bases, with 9 bases separating them. CDR3 sequence: CASGRNGNTIYF. The CDR3 nucleotides are TGTGCCAGCGGGAGAAACGGAAACACCATATATTTT.

This clonotype was recorded at least ten times. This chain connects TRBV21-1 to TRBJ1-4; TRBD1 reflects the table's D call only, with no check against the DNA. TRBV21-1 represents a pseudogene. The CDR3 covers 16 residues. CDR3 residues: CASSQPPLGQGEKLFF. The DNA for the CDR3 is TGTGCCAGCAGCCAACCCCCCCTGGGCCAAGGGGAAAAACTGTTTTTT.

This clonotype has just a few counts. The chain has TRBV10-3 and TRBJ1-1, with 7 bases identical to TRBD1. This CDR3 is 18 amino acids long. The V gene's germline CDR1 is ENHRY and CDR2 SYGVKD. The V gene end was trimmed by 8 bases and the J gene end by 1 base; junction bases not matched to a gene: 19. The CDR3 spells CAISVWAGGPNSNTEAFF. CDR3 DNA: TGTGCCATCTCGGTCTGGGCAGGGGGGCCCAATTCGAACACTGAAGCTTTCTTT.

This chain uses TRBV7-9 with TRBJ2-5, with a tentative D call TRBD2 (6 bases). Germline loops: CDR1 SEHNR, CDR2 FQNEAQ (reference sequence). The CDR3 totals 15 residues. Trimming left V 3 bases short and J 5 bases short, with 16 bases between. Here the CDR3 reads CASSFQGGGPETQYF. CDR3 coding DNA: TGTGCCAGCAGCTTTCAGGGAGGAGGCCCGGAGACCCAGTACTTC.

This clonotype showed up many times. J is TRBJ1-5 and V is TRBV29-1; no clear D gene. The CDR3 spans 13 residues. Trimming pared 4 bases from V and 5 bases from J, leaving 12 bases between. From germline, CDR1 is SQVTM and CDR2 ANQGSEA. The CDR3 DNA reads as TGCAGCGTTGTGGATCACCCGGATCAGCCCCAGCATTTT. Its protein product is CSVVDHPDQPQHF.

A few counts support this clonotype. The gene calls are TRBV12-3 or TRBV12-4 and TRBJ1-1; perhaps TRBD1 as D (6 bases). The CDR3 length is 14 residues. V was trimmed by 6 bases and J by 0 bases, leaving 11 bases between them. CDR3 region: CASRSGQMNTEAFF. In DNA, the CDR3 is TGTGCCAGCAGATCCGGACAGATGAACACTGAAGCTTTCTTT.

This clonotype was detected ten times or more. The J gene is TRBJ2-3, the V gene TRBV7-2; D gene uncertain. The CDR3 is 18 amino acids. Per the germline V gene, CDR1 is SGHTA and CDR2 is FQGNSA. Trimming took off 4 bases at V and 3 bases at J, with 23 bases between the two ends. In DNA form, the CDR3 reads TGTGCCAGCAGCTCCCTCCCTAAAATAACCCCTCGAACAGATACGCAGTATTTT. Its protein is CASSSLPKITPRTDTQYF. Using reference TRBV7-2 and TRBJ2-3 for the parts outside the CDR3, the full variable domain is GAGVSQSPSNKVTEKGKDVELRCDPISGHTALYWYRQSLGQGLEFLIYFQGNSAPDKSGLPSDRFSAERTGGSVSTLTIQRTQQEDSAVYLCASSSLPKITPRTDTQYFGPGTRLTVL.

The genes are TRBV18 and TRBJ2-1; a weak D match, TRBD1 (6 bases). The V gene's germline CDR1 is KGHSH and CDR2 LQKENI. With 2 bases removed from V and 9 bases from J, the gap between germline ends came to 11 bases. The CDR3 consists of 13 residues. DNA of the CDR3: TGTGCCAGCTCACCAAAGGGGGTGGGTGAGCAGTTCTTC. Its translation is CASSPKGVGEQFF.

This clonotype was seen at least ten times. This chain joins TRBV20-1 and TRBJ2-7; 7 bases line up with TRBD2. The CDR3 is 12 amino acids. The ends lost 5 bases at V and 2 bases at J; junction bases unmatched: 3. Germline loops: CDR1 DFQATT, CDR2 SNEGSKA (reference sequence). This CDR3 reads CSARGETYEQYF. The CDR3 DNA reads as TGCAGTGCTCGGGGGGAAACCTACGAGCAGTACTTC.

This clonotype appeared many times. The CDR3 is CATRGSGSHTGELFF. In nucleotides, the CDR3 is TGTGCCACACGGGGCAGCGGGAGTCACACCGGGGAGCTGTTTTTT. The chain links TRBV2 to TRBJ2-2, with 8 positions matching TRBD2. The V gene end was trimmed by 10 bases and the J gene end by 3 bases; junction bases not matched to a gene: 10. The CDR3 loop spans 15 amino acids. In germline, CDR1 is SNHLY, CDR2 FYNNEI. Drawing the rest from reference TRBV2 and TRBJ2-2, the complete variable domain is EPEVTQTPSHQVTQMGQEVILRCVPISNHLYFYWYRQILGQKVEFLVSFYNNEISEKSEIFDDQFSVERPDGSNFTLKIRSTKLEDSAMYFCATRGSGSHTGELFFGEGSRLTVL.

This clonotype was seen more than once but under ten times. The chain couples TRBV10-3 to TRBJ2-1; 7 bases are a match to TRBD2. V gave up 7 bases and J gave up 2 bases; unmatched junction bases: 5. The CDR3 runs to 14 residues. The germline V gene has CDR1 ENHRY and CDR2 SYGVKD. Here the CDR3 reads CAITEGRAYNEQFF. The CDR3, as DNA: TGTGCCATCACCGAGGGGAGGGCCTACAATGAGCAGTTCTTC.

This clonotype was recorded at least ten times. The rearrangement links TRBV28 to TRBJ2-1; unclear D gene. Germline loops: CDR1 MDHEN, CDR2 SYDVKM. Trimming took off 6 bases at V and 1 base at J, with 13 bases between the two ends. This CDR3 has 15 residues. The CDR3 sequence: CASSPSGTSYNEQFF. The CDR3 coding sequence is TGTGCCAGCAGCCCGTCTGGAACTTCCTACAATGAGCAGTTCTTC.

This clonotype appeared a few times. The chain links TRBV7-7 to TRBJ2-5; D not certain. Germline CDR1 reads SSHAT; CDR2 reads FNYEAQ (reference sequence). This CDR3 has 14 residues. Trimming removed 3 bases at V and 0 bases at J, with 8 bases between. In DNA form, the CDR3 reads TGTGCCAGCAGCTTTGGCAGTCACCAAGAGACCCAGTACTTC. Protein product: CASSFGSHQETQYF.